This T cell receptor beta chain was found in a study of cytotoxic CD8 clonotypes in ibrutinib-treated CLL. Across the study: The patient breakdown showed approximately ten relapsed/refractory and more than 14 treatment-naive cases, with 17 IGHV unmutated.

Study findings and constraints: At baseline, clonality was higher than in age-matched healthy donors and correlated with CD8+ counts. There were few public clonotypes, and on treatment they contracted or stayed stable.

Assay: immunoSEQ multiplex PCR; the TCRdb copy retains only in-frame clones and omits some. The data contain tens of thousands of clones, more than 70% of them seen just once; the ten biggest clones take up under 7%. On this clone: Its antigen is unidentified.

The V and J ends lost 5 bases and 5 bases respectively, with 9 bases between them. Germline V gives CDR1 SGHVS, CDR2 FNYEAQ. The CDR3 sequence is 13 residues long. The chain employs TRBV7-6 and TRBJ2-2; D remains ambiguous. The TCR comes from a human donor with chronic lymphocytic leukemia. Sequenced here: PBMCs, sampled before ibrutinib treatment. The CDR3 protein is CASSPFTTGELFF. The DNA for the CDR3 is TGTGCCAGCAGCCCATTTACTACCGGGGAGCTGTTTTTT.